This is a list of T cell receptor beta chains from one sample in a study of T cells after posttransplantation cyclophosphamide. The data were produced by immunoSEQ multiplex PCR, yet TCRdb's version contains in-frame clones alone and is incomplete. The sample has tens of thousands of clones; less than 99% are singletons. The sequencing sample was made of naive CD4+ T cells sorted from PBMCs. These receptors were collected from a man in his forties or fifties in good health, CMV-negative, and a related stem cell transplant donor. CDR3s include the opening cysteine and the closing phenylalanine or tryptophan. Each record gives: CDR3 length, V gene, CDR3 protein.

cdr3_length: 14; v_call: TRBV11-2; cdr3_aa: CASSYGTNYNEQFF
cdr3_length: 14; v_call: TRBV5-1; cdr3_aa: CASSPPSGYNEQFF
cdr3_length: 13; v_call: TRBV7-2; cdr3_aa: CASSNGVSETQYF
cdr3_length: 15; v_call: TRBV5-1; cdr3_aa: CASGKEGQGVYEQYF
cdr3_length: 14; v_call: TRBV29-1; cdr3_aa: CSVGGGLENTEAFF
cdr3_length: 14; v_call: TRBV9; cdr3_aa: CASSMGHAADGYTF
cdr3_length: 15; v_call: TRBV5-4; cdr3_aa: CASSSAGAFRYEQYF
cdr3_length: 15; v_call: TRBV28; cdr3_aa: CASSLLARGSDEQYF
cdr3_length: 13; v_call: TRBV7-8; cdr3_aa: CASSLEPNTEAFF
cdr3_length: 15; v_call: TRBV18; cdr3_aa: CASSPAGLAGSEQYF